This is a list of T cell receptor beta chains from one sample in a study of glioma-infiltrating T cells. TCRdb called the multiplex PCR reads again in MiXCR, with one record for every CDR3 protein. The sample includes around 190,000 distinct CDR3 sequences, over 30% seen only once; the top ten take just over 20%. The sequenced sample was glioma tissue, nonneoplastic brain tissue, or PBMCs (not recorded which). The origin of the receptors is a human donor with low-grade glioma or glioblastoma, undergoing nonglioma brain surgery, or in good health (not recorded which). CDR3s include the opening cysteine and the closing phenylalanine or tryptophan. D genes are given only for firm matches. The listing skips clone size in some rows; elsewhere it reads once, few, many or a size class.

abundance	d_gene	v_gene	j_gene	CDR3nt	CDR3aa
many	TRBD1	TRBV3-1	TRBJ1-6	TGTGCCAGCAGCCAAGTTGGGACAGGGGATTCACCCCTCCACTTT	CASSQVGTGDSPLHF
NA	NA	TRBV5-1	TRBJ1-3	TGCGCCAGCAGCTTGGATACTCCCGGGGCAAACACCATATATTTT	CASSLDTPGANTIYF
few	TRBD1	TRBV5-1	TRBJ2-7	TGCGCCAGCAGCGAAGGGACAGGGGCCACCTACGAGCAGTACTTC	CASSEGTGATYEQYF
many	TRBD1	TRBV12-3/TRBV12-4	TRBJ2-3	TGTGCCAGCAGTCTAGGGACAGGGGCAGATACGCAGTATTTT	CASSLGTGADTQYF
few	NA	TRBV7-8	TRBJ2-2	TGTGCCAGCAGCTCGGCCGTCTTAACCGGGGAGCTGTTTTTT	CASSSAVLTGELFF
many	NA	TRBV7-2	TRBJ2-3	TGTGCCAGCAGTCGGGAGAGCACAGATACGCAGTATTTT	CASSRESTDTQYF
many	TRBD1	TRBV5-4	TRBJ1-1	TGTGCCAGCAGCTTCCCGGACAGGGCGAACACTGAAGCTTTCTTT	CASSFPDRANTEAFF
many	NA	TRBV10-3	TRBJ1-5	TGTGCCATCAGTGACTCGACAGCGGAACAGCCCCAGCATTTT	CAISDSTAEQPQHF
NA	NA	TRBV19	TRBJ2-1	TGTGCCAGTAGTACGCGGCCTAGGCCTAACAATGAGCAGTTCTTC	CASSTRPRPNNEQFF
many	TRBD2	TRBV6-2/TRBV6-3	TRBJ2-2	TGTGCCAGCAGGCTAGCGGGAACCACCGGGGAGCTGTTTTTT	CASRLAGTTGELFF
NA	TRBD2	TRBV20-1	TRBJ2-1	TGCAGTGATCACGGGACTAGTCACAATGAGCAGTTCTTC	CSDHGTSHNEQFF
NA	NA	TRBV5-1	TRBJ1-4	TGCGCCAGCAGCTTGGCCCCAAATGAAAAACTGTTTTTT	CASSLAPNEKLFF
many	NA	TRBV6-1	TRBJ1-2	TGTGCCAGCAGTGAAGGAATAGACGTAGGCTACACCTTC	CASSEGIDVGYTF
many	NA	TRBV12-3/TRBV12-4	TRBJ1-5	TGTGCCAGCAGTTTACGGGATACAAATCCCCAGCATTTT	CASSLRDTNPQHF
many	TRBD2	TRBV6-5	TRBJ2-5	TGTGCCAGCAGTTACTCCGGACTAGCGGCTCAAGAGACCCAGTACTTC	CASSYSGLAAQETQYF
many	NA	TRBV15	TRBJ1-1	TGTGCCACCAGCAGAGACGGAGGGTACACTGAAGCTTTCTTT	CATSRDGGYTEAFF